This T cell receptor beta chain was sequenced in a study of blood T cell repertoires in COVID-19. Participants were aged roughly 18 to 90 years, lived in around 25 US areas, and enrolled virtually. Categorization into cohorts depended on clinical history that participants reported. Two consecutive negative NP/OP PCR tests, clearance, or resolved symptoms defined Cohort 3 recovery. Germline V lookup: CDR1 MDHEN, CDR2 SYDVKM. V lost 6 bases and J 1 base, leaving 6 bases between the germline ends. There are 12 residues in the CDR3. Per the original methods: Amplifying reference gene primers gave estimates of nucleated cell counts. Sequencing was performed with immunoSEQ multiplex PCR; in TCRdb, only in-frame clones are kept and a portion is missing. V and J calls and clone size are those listed in that table; D and trimming were worked out from the DNA. The table has 310,000 or so clones, roughly 87% seen once; the top ten hold 8% to 9.5%.

Sequencing input: PBMCs or T cells enriched from blood (not recorded which). The chain links TRBV28 to TRBJ1-2; D is unresolved. This sequence originates from a woman in her late teens or twenties who had recovered from COVID-19. In DNA form, the CDR3 reads TGTGCCAGCAGCCCCATTAACTATGGCTACACCTTC. Translated: CASSPINYGYTF.